The source of this T cell receptor beta chain is a study of blood T cell repertoires in COVID-19. About the study: Acute and convalescent COVID-19 samples came from the United States, Italy and Spain. T cells, B-cell-depleted T cells, or PBMCs supplied cDNA or gDNA.

Per the authors' pipeline: The assay estimated nucleated cells by amplifying reference gene primers. The method was immunoSEQ multiplex PCR; TCRdb's version includes in-frame clones alone and lacks a portion of them. The DNA was the basis for D and trimming; V, J and clone size are from that table. The data hold 150,000 or so clones, with around 82% observed a single time. The CDR3 has 15 amino acids. Germline V gene lookup returns CDR1 SGHNT and CDR2 YENEEA. With V trimmed by 1 base and J by 2 bases, 4 bases remained unmatched. The rearrangement joins TRBV11-3 to TRBJ2-7; 8 bases align to TRBD1. Material: peripheral blood. The clonotype was recovered from a human donor in a cohort sampled during active COVID-19. CDR3 bases: TGTGCCAGCAGCTTAGTCAGGGGGCGGGCCTACGAGCAGTACTTC. Translation: CASSLVRGRAYEQYF.